The 16 T cell receptor beta chains below were found in one sample sequenced in a study of response to subunit inactivated influenza vaccine. TCRdb used MiXCR to reprocess the RT-PCR reads, holding one entry per CDR3 protein. This sample carries 610,000 or so distinct CDR3 sequences, roughly 15% of them seen once, and the ten largest clones take approximately 10%. The sequences come from PBMCs from blood, collected 11 to 12 days after vaccination. These TCRs come from a man in his fifties who received an inactivated influenza vaccine.

The chain uses TRBV7-9 and TRBJ2-7; TRBD1 matches 10 bases. The V gene end was trimmed by 4 bases and the J gene end by 4 bases; junction bases not matched to a gene: 7. CDR3 length: 15 amino acids. The germline V gene has CDR1 SEHNR and CDR2 FQNEAQ (reference sequence). This CDR3 is CASSSRTGGGYEQYF. The DNA of the CDR3 is TGTGCCAGCAGCTCCCGGACAGGGGGTGGTTACGAGCAGTACTTC.

The chain combines TRBV10-3 with TRBJ2-6; perhaps TRBD2 as D (5 bases). Germline values: CDR1 ENHRY, CDR2 SYGVKD. The V and J ends lost 6 bases and 1 base respectively, with 13 bases between them. This CDR3 contains 16 residues. CDR3: CAISQADHSGANVLTF. CDR3 sequence (DNA): TGTGCCATCAGCCAAGCGGACCATTCTGGGGCCAACGTCCTGACTTTC.

V is TRBV11-2 and J is TRBJ2-1; weak D call: TRBD2 (7 bases). The CDR3 sequence is 19 residues long. V lost 7 bases and J 1 base, leaving 26 bases between the germline ends. Germline V lookup: CDR1 SGHAT, CDR2 FQNNGV. The DNA for the CDR3 is TGTGCCAGCATGATGCGACTAGGGGGGGAAATGGGGTCCTACAATGAGCAGTTCTTC. Its protein is CASMMRLGGEMGSYNEQFF.

The rearrangement links TRBV5-1 to TRBJ2-7; 11 bases agree with TRBD2. V lost 3 bases, J lost 3 bases, and 5 bases stayed unmatched. This CDR3 has 15 residues. The V gene's germline CDR1 is SGHRS and CDR2 YFSETQ. The CDR3 protein is CASSWGLAEVYEQYF. In DNA form, the CDR3 reads TGCGCCAGCAGCTGGGGACTAGCGGAGGTCTACGAGCAGTACTTC. Full variable domain (remainder filled in from reference TRBV5-1 and TRBJ2-7): KAGVTQTPRYLIKTRGQQVTLSCSPISGHRSVSWYQQTPGQGLQFLFEYFSETQRNKGNFPGRFSGRQFSNSRSEMNVSTLELGDSALYLCASSWGLAEVYEQYFGPGTRLTVT.

The J gene is TRBJ2-1, the V gene TRBV20-1; no reliable D call. The V and J ends lost 2 bases and 0 bases respectively, with 8 bases between them. The CDR3 sequence is 14 residues long. Germline CDR1 is DFQATT and CDR2 is SNEGSKA (reference sequence). The CDR3, as DNA: TGCAGTGCTAGAATGGCGGTCTCCTACAATGAGCAGTTCTTC. Translated, it gives CSARMAVSYNEQFF.

This clonotype occurred a few times. V usage is TRBV7-9 and J usage is TRBJ1-4, with no clear D. Trimming left V 4 bases short and J 1 base short, with 10 bases between. The germline V gene encodes CDR1 SEHNR and CDR2 FQNEAQ (reference sequence). The CDR3 loop spans 15 amino acids. For the CDR3, the DNA is TGTGCCAGCAGCTCCCGCGGGAAAACTAATGAAAAACTGTTTTTT. This encodes CASSSRGKTNEKLFF.

This clonotype was seen more than once but under ten times. This sequence joins TRBV7-8 and TRBJ2-5, with 8 bases matching TRBD2. This CDR3 has 16 residues. The V gene's germline CDR1 is SGHVS and CDR2 FQNEAQ. The V and J ends lost 1 base and 1 base, in that order; junction bases with no gene match: 5. CDR3 loop: CASSLVPRGAQETQYF. The CDR3 DNA reads as TGTGCCAGCAGCTTAGTCCCGCGGGGGGCCCAAGAGACCCAGTACTTC.

In its sample, this clonotype was seen a few times. This rearrangement joins TRBV20-1 to TRBJ2-7; D is unresolved. The CDR3 is made up of 12 amino acids. V shed 3 bases and J shed 2 bases, with 8 bases lying between them. CDR1 and CDR2 from the germline V gene are DFQATT and SNEGSKA (reference sequence). The CDR3 DNA reads as TGCAGTGCTAGCGCTGCCACCTACGAGCAGTACTTC. Its protein product is CSASAATYEQYF.

The V gene is TRBV6-5, the J gene TRBJ2-5; TRBD1 is a possible D gene (6 bases). Trimming left V 2 bases short and J 1 base short, with 8 bases between. Germline loops: CDR1 MNHEY, CDR2 SVGAGI. This CDR3 region has 14 residues. CDR3 bases: TGTGCCAGCAGTTACGGGGGCCGCCAAGAGACCCAGTACTTC. This gives the protein CASSYGGRQETQYF.

The rearrangement uses TRBV12-3 or TRBV12-4 and TRBJ1-1, with TRBD1 identical over 8 bases. The CDR3 has 14 amino acids. V lost 5 bases to trimming and J lost 5 bases; unmatched junction nucleotides: 7. The DNA for the CDR3 is TGTGCCAGCAGTCCGAGGACAGGGAAAACTGAAGCTTTCTTT. Translation: CASSPRTGKTEAFF.

The chain is built from TRBV7-3 and TRBJ2-5; D unclear. Germline V gene sequence: CDR1 SGHTA, CDR2 FQGTGA. V gave up 4 bases and J gave up 3 bases, with 9 bases separating them. CDR3 length: 13 residues. This CDR3 is CASSSTMEETQYF. The CDR3 coding sequence is TGTGCCAGCAGCTCAACGATGGAAGAGACCCAGTACTTC.

This clonotype was seen repeatedly, ten times or more. The chain joins TRBV29-1 to TRBJ2-2; 10 positions match TRBD2. There are 12 residues in the CDR3. In germline, CDR1 is SQVTM, CDR2 ANQGSEA. V lost 7 bases and J lost 5; bases outside the gene matches: 1. Here the CDR3 DNA reads TGCAGCGGGGGACTAGCGACCGGGGAGCTGTTTTTT. Its translation: CSGGLATGELFF.

This clonotype turned up a few times. At one of its ends the junction is not consistent with the germline gene, which may arise from a read error. This rearrangement joins TRBV20-1 to TRBJ2-7; D is unresolved. Germline values: CDR1 DFQATT, CDR2 SNEGSKA (reference sequence). The CDR3 extends over 14 amino acids. This chain's CDR3 is CSASVSVDTKSGLF. CDR3 bases: TGCAGTGCTAGCGTGTCGGTTGACACAAAATCGGGTTTGTTC.

The J gene is TRBJ2-1, the V gene TRBV5-1; TRBD1 matches at 7 bases. Trimming removed 4 bases from V and 9 bases from J; junction bases left unmatched: 16. CDR1 and CDR2 from the germline V gene are SGHRS and YFSETQ. The CDR3 has 16 residues. CDR3 amino acids: CASSHRASRDSREQFF. The CDR3 DNA follows: TGCGCCAGCAGCCACAGAGCCTCCCGGGACAGTCGTGAGCAGTTCTTC.

J is TRBJ2-2 and V is TRBV30; 14 bases align to TRBD2. Germline V gene data show CDR1 as GTSNPN and CDR2 as SVGIG (reference sequence). V was pared by 3 bases and J by 6 bases, with 9 bases of the junction left unmatched. The CDR3 length is 17 residues. The CDR3 coding sequence is TGTGCCTGGAGAAACAGACTAGCGGGGGGGCCAGCCGGGGAGCTGTTTTTT. Its translation: CAWRNRLAGGPAGELFF.

This clonotype was seen more than once but under ten times. CDR3 sequence (DNA): TGTGCCAGCAGCTTAGCCAGATCTGGGGGCTACACCTTC. Translating gives CASSLARSGGYTF. V is TRBV7-2 and J is TRBJ1-2, with D unclear. The CDR3 has 13 amino acids. CDR1 and CDR2 (germline): SGHTA, FQGNSA. V lost 0 bases, J lost 8 bases, and 10 bases lay in between.